One sample yielded the 32 T cell receptor beta chains listed below, sequenced in a study of blood T cells in healthy people across ages. A sample-barcoded 5' primer and a J-beta primer mix were used in a second PCR of about 7 to 12 cycles. TCRdb called the 5' RACE reads again in MiXCR, with one record for every CDR3 protein. The table lists approximately 850,000 distinct CDR3 sequences, roughly 60% of them singletons, with about 20% in the top ten. The sequenced material came from blood. These receptor sequences come from a man aged 25 to 40 in good health.

This clonotype was seen repeatedly, ten times or more. This chain uses TRBV29-1 with TRBJ2-5; D is perhaps TRBD1 or TRBD2 (5 bases each). Trimming took 6 bases from V and 5 from J, leaving 13 bases between them. CDR3 length: 12 residues. Germline CDR1 reads SQVTM; CDR2 reads ANQGSEA. CDR3 in DNA: TGCAGCGTAAGAAGGGGCGGGGAGACCCAGTACTTC. Its translation is CSVRRGGETQYF. The variable domain in full, completed from reference TRBV29-1 and TRBJ2-5, reads SAVISQKPSRDICQRGTSLTIQCQVDSQVTMMFWYRQQPGQSLTLIATANQGSEATYESGFVIDKFPISRPNLTFSTLTVSNMSPEDSSIYLCSVRRGGETQYFGPGTRLLVL.

The V gene is TRBV6-2 or TRBV6-3, the J gene TRBJ2-3, with D possibly matching TRBD2 (6 bases). Germline V gene data show CDR1 as MNHEY and CDR2 as SVGEGT. The V and J ends lost 3 bases and 6 bases respectively, with 19 bases between them. This CDR3 spans 16 amino acids. The CDR3 spells CASSYIYSGGLDTQYF. CDR3 nucleotides: TGTGCCAGCAGTTATATCTATAGCGGCGGATTGGATACGCAGTATTTT.

V usage is TRBV20-1 and J usage is TRBJ2-1; D perhaps matches TRBD2 (6 bases). Gene TRBJ2-7 matches the end of the DNA better, so the J call may be wrong. Looked up from germline, CDR1 is DFQATT and CDR2 is SNEGSKA (reference sequence). CDR3 length: 12 amino acids. This chain's CDR3 is CSARTTSYEQYF. In DNA, the CDR3 is TGCAGTGCTAGAACGACTAGCTACGAGCAGTACTTC.

The V call is TRBV3-1, the J call TRBJ1-5; D not resolved. The CDR3 consists of 15 residues. Germline V gives CDR1 LGHDT, CDR2 YNNKEL (reference sequence). V was trimmed by 1 base and J by 7 bases, leaving 14 bases between them. The CDR3 coding sequence is TGTGCCAGCAGCCAAGGATGGGGAGTAGAACAGCCCCAGCATTTT. Residues: CASSQGWGVEQPQHF.

This clonotype was found a few times. This chain links TRBV20-1 with TRBJ2-1, with D uncertain. CDR3 length: 14 residues. Germline CDR1 DFQATT, CDR2 SNEGSKA (reference sequence). The V and J ends lost 3 bases and 7 bases respectively, with 16 bases between them. The CDR3 sequence is CSASRSVVPNEQFF. CDR3 DNA sequence: TGCAGTGCTAGTAGGTCCGTAGTTCCGAATGAGCAGTTCTTC.

V usage is TRBV20-1 and J usage is TRBJ1-4, with 9 bases aligning to TRBD1. Trimming removed 0 bases from V and 7 bases from J; junction bases left unmatched: 9. The CDR3 is 16 amino acids. The germline gives CDR1 DFQATT, CDR2 SNEGSKA (reference sequence). The CDR3 here is CSAREGTGYIGEKLFF. The CDR3 DNA follows: TGCAGTGCTAGAGAAGGGACAGGGTATATAGGTGAAAAACTGTTTTTT.

The chain is built from TRBV6-2 or TRBV6-3 and TRBJ1-5; 7 nucleotides align to TRBD1. There are 17 residues in the CDR3. Germline V gene data show CDR1 as MNHEY and CDR2 as SVGEGT. The V segment lost 5 bases and the J segment 4 bases; nucleotides outside the gene matches: 14. This CDR3 is CASSPHTTGTANQPQHF. The CDR3 DNA follows: TGTGCCAGCAGTCCCCACACAACCGGGACAGCTAATCAGCCCCAGCATTTT.

This clonotype was counted a few times. The V and J genes are TRBV20-1 and TRBJ2-3, with D unclear. This CDR3 contains 13 residues. The germline gives CDR1 DFQATT, CDR2 SNEGSKA (reference sequence). V was shortened by 4 bases and J by 3 bases, with 11 bases between the two germline ends. The CDR3 coding sequence is TGCAGTGCTACGCTCACCCGGACAGATACGCAGTATTTT. Amino acids: CSATLTRTDTQYF.

In this sample, this clonotype turned up a few times. The gene calls are TRBV20-1 and TRBJ2-3; D not resolved. Germline values: CDR1 DFQATT, CDR2 SNEGSKA (reference sequence). V was trimmed by 5 bases and J by 6 bases, leaving 12 bases between them. CDR3 length: 12 amino acids. For the CDR3, the DNA is TGCAGTGCTCTCGCTCAGAGCGATACGCAGTATTTT. It translates to CSALAQSDTQYF.

The chain combines TRBV20-1 with TRBJ1-1; 7 nucleotides align to TRBD1. The CDR3 runs to 14 residues. In germline, CDR1 is DFQATT, CDR2 SNEGSKA (reference sequence). Losses at the gene ends were 7 bases for V and 0 bases for J; bases not matched to a gene: 8. The CDR3: CSVTLTGMNTEAFF. The CDR3 DNA is TGCAGTGTTACCTTGACAGGGATGAACACTGAAGCTTTCTTT.

This clonotype was seen only a few times. V and J are TRBV20-1 and TRBJ2-7; TRBD2 agrees at 7 bases. The CDR3 length is 16 residues. Germline-derived CDR1 and CDR2 are DFQATT and SNEGSKA (reference sequence). After removal of 0 bases from V and 3 bases from J, the junction contained 11 bases not matched to a gene. The CDR3 DNA is TGCAGTGCTAGAGATCTTTTATCAGCGGGGATCTACGAGCAGTACTTC. Translated, it gives CSARDLLSAGIYEQYF.

This clonotype occurred a few times. This sequence joins TRBV3-1 and TRBJ1-2; 7 bases are shared with TRBD1. Germline CDR1 and CDR2: LGHDT and YNNKEL (reference sequence). V was pared by 4 bases and J by 6 bases, with 5 bases of the junction left unmatched. This CDR3 spans 13 amino acids. CDR3 sequence reads: CASSPRQGHGYTF. CDR3 coding DNA: TGTGCCAGCAGCCCCCGACAGGGACATGGCTACACCTTC.

In this sample, this clonotype turned up a few times. V is TRBV7-2 and J is TRBJ1-6; no clear D. V was trimmed by 2 bases and J by 7 bases, leaving 12 bases between them. The CDR3 has 15 amino acids. The germline V gene encodes CDR1 SGHTA and CDR2 FQGNSA. The CDR3 DNA reads as TGTGCCAGCAGCTTAAGCCAACGAGGGAATTCACCCCTCCACTTT. Translating it yields CASSLSQRGNSPLHF.

This clonotype has a handful of counts. J is TRBJ2-1 and V is TRBV6-5; 12 nucleotides line up with TRBD2. J lost 3 bases, V lost 4 bases, and 4 bases had no gene match. CDR1 is MNHEY, CDR2 SVGAGI, per germline. This CDR3 comprises 16 residues. The CDR3 sequence is CASSLTSGSRYNEQFF. For the CDR3, the DNA is TGTGCCAGCAGTTTGACTAGCGGGAGTCGCTACAATGAGCAGTTCTTC.

This clonotype was seen just once. The chain combines TRBV11-2 with TRBJ2-3; D is uncertain. V was clipped by 5 bases and J by 3 bases, with 15 bases between them. The germline V gene has CDR1 SGHAT and CDR2 FQNNGV. The CDR3 loop spans 15 amino acids. In DNA, the CDR3 is TGTGCCAGCAGCGACGATACAACCCAGACAGATACGCAGTATTTT. Encoded protein: CASSDDTTQTDTQYF.

This clonotype appeared many times. The V call is TRBV7-2, the J call TRBJ1-1; 7 nucleotides line up with TRBD1. Germline V CDR1 and CDR2: SGHTA, FQGNSA. This CDR3 has 14 amino acids. V shed 5 bases and J 1 base; nucleotides not matched to a gene: 4. CDR3 residues: CASSRGTENTEAFF. The CDR3 nucleotides are TGTGCCAGCAGCCGAGGGACAGAGAACACTGAAGCTTTCTTT.

This clonotype was seen only a few times. The gene calls are TRBV7-2 and TRBJ2-5; D is ambiguous. Germline CDR1 SGHTA, CDR2 FQGNSA. V was clipped by 3 bases and J by 5 bases, with 10 bases between them. The CDR3 sequence is 13 residues long. The CDR3 sequence is CASSFQLDETQYF. CDR3 nucleotides: TGTGCCAGCAGCTTCCAGTTGGATGAGACCCAGTACTTC.

This clonotype was picked up a small number of times. The chain uses TRBV28 and TRBJ1-2, with D unclear. CDR3 length: 13 residues. The V gene lost 6 bases and the J gene lost 2 bases, with 10 bases spanning the gap. Germline V CDR1 and CDR2: MDHEN, SYDVKM. CDR3 sequence (DNA): TGTGCCAGCAGCCCCCCCCGGAACTATGGCTACACCTTC. Translating gives CASSPPRNYGYTF.

The rearrangement links TRBV19 to TRBJ1-2; D uncertain. The CDR3 contains 16 residues. V dropped 6 bases and J dropped 5 bases, with 22 bases sitting between them. CDR1 and CDR2 (germline): LNHDA, SQIVND (reference sequence). The CDR3 DNA is TGTGCCAGTAGCTCCCTCGACCGGGCCACCCAATATGGCTACACCTTC. It encodes CASSSLDRATQYGYTF.

The chain couples TRBV6-2 or TRBV6-3 to TRBJ2-1; D ambiguous. Deletions cut 5 bases from V and 10 bases from J, with 9 bases between. Germline CDR1 MNHEY, CDR2 SVGEGT. CDR3 length: 11 residues. Written as DNA, the CDR3 is TGTGCCAGCAGTCAAGTGTCCGAGCAGTTCTTC. Protein: CASSQVSEQFF.

The J gene is TRBJ2-3, the V gene TRBV29-1, with D unresolved. This CDR3 comprises 13 residues. The V gene's germline CDR1 is SQVTM and CDR2 ANQGSEA. V gave up 5 bases and J gave up 1 base, with 10 bases separating them. The CDR3 spells CSVRRVGTDTQYF. The DNA for the CDR3 is TGCAGCGTTCGTCGGGTGGGCACAGATACGCAGTATTTT.

The gene calls are TRBV13 and TRBJ2-7, with a possible D match to TRBD2 (6 bases). CDR1 and CDR2 from the germline V gene are PRHDT and FYEKMQ (reference sequence). Trimming cost V 5 bases and J 5 bases, with 25 bases left between them. This CDR3 is 17 amino acids long. This chain's CDR3 is CASSLRTGTALAHEQYF. The DNA of the CDR3 is TGTGCCAGCAGCCTACGAACCGGGACTGCGTTAGCCCACGAGCAGTACTTC.

As DNA, the CDR3 is TGTGCCAGCTCACAAAACCCTACGGACAGTCACTATGGCTACACCTTC. It codes for CASSQNPTDSHYGYTF. V and J are TRBV18 and TRBJ1-2; D possibly corresponds to TRBD1 (6 bases). There are 16 residues in the CDR3. The germline V gene encodes CDR1 KGHSH and CDR2 LQKENI. Trimming took off 4 bases at V and 3 bases at J, with 18 bases between the two ends.

This clonotype was found a few times. The chain uses TRBV9 and TRBJ2-6; D is unresolved. Germline lookup yields CDR1 SGDLS and CDR2 YYNGEE. V lost 0 bases to trimming and J lost 0 bases, with 10 bases between them. There are 17 residues in the CDR3. The CDR3 is CASSVGLGISGANVLTF. CDR3 bases: TGTGCCAGCAGCGTAGGCCTGGGGATCTCTGGGGCCAACGTCCTGACTTTC.

The table lists this clonotype with a few counts. The rearrangement uses TRBV29-1 and TRBJ2-1; 12 bases map to TRBD2. After removal of 7 bases from V and 4 bases from J, the junction contained 8 bases not matched to a gene. Per the germline V gene, CDR1 is SQVTM and CDR2 is ANQGSEA. The CDR3 is 15 residues long. The CDR3 nucleotides read TGCAGCGCCCGCAAAGGACTAGCGGGGTACAATGAGCAGTTCTTC. The encoded protein is CSARKGLAGYNEQFF.

The chain links TRBV2 to TRBJ2-1; D remains unclear. The J call may be mistaken, given a closer DNA end match to TRBJ2-7. This CDR3 contains 11 residues. CDR1 SNHLY and CDR2 FYNNEI come from the germline V gene. The CDR3 sequence is CASGIYNEQYF. For the CDR3, the DNA is TGTGCCAGCGGGATATACAATGAGCAGTACTTC.

The rearrangement joins TRBV4-2 to TRBJ2-1; 9 bases are shared with TRBD1. CDR3 length equals 15 residues. Germline assignment: CDR1 LGHNA and CDR2 YNFKEQ. Trimming cost V 0 bases and J 9 bases; bases outside gene matches: 6. The CDR3 DNA sequence: TGTGCCAGCAGCCAAGAGACAGGGGGAGTGAGTGAGCAGTTCTTC. It translates to CASSQETGGVSEQFF.

This clonotype was detected a few times. The chain combines TRBV29-1 with TRBJ2-7, with D maybe TRBD2 (5 bases). The ends were cut back, 5 bases at V and 4 bases at J, with 9 bases in the middle. The CDR3 sequence is 11 residues long. The V gene's germline CDR1 is SQVTM and CDR2 ANQGSEA. CDR3: CSVQEDYEQYF. The CDR3, as DNA: TGCAGCGTTCAGGAGGATTACGAGCAGTACTTC.

The chain joins TRBV20-1 to TRBJ2-3; no reliable D call. V lost 0 bases, J lost 1 base, and 11 bases lay in between. CDR1 is DFQATT, CDR2 SNEGSKA, per germline (reference sequence). The CDR3 covers 15 residues. The chain's CDR3 is CSARDWRLRTDTQYF. CDR3 nucleotides: TGCAGTGCTAGAGATTGGAGACTTCGCACAGATACGCAGTATTTT.

CDR3 nucleotide sequence: TGTGCCACCCAGGGGATCGTGAATGAGCAGTTCTTC. This encodes CATQGIVNEQFF. The gene calls are TRBV6-5 and TRBJ2-1; maybe TRBD1 (6 bases). The V and J ends lost 10 bases and 7 bases respectively, with 14 bases between them. The CDR3 is made up of 12 amino acids. The germline gives CDR1 MNHEY, CDR2 SVGAGI.

At least ten counts were recorded for this clonotype. A read error is possible here, since a much larger clone lies one base away. The chain joins TRBV5-1 to TRBJ2-5, with a weak D call TRBD1 (5 bases). The V end was cut by 3 bases, the J end by 11 bases, with 41 bases between. The CDR3 totals 21 residues. CDR1 is SGHRS and CDR2 is YFSETQ in the germline V gene. The CDR3 here is CASSSTLGRLNAGQGDNEQYF. The CDR3 DNA follows: TGCGCCAGCAGCTCGACTCTGGGAAGATTGAACGCCGGCCAGGGTGATAATGAGCAGTACTTC. The full variable domain, in which reference TRBV5-1 and TRBJ2-5 provide the parts outside the CDR3, is KAGVTQTPRYLIKTRGQQVTLSCSPISGHRSVSWYQQTPGQGLQFLFEYFSETQRNKGNFPGRFSGRQFSNSRSEMNVSTLELGDSALYLCASSSTLGRLNAGQGDNEQYFGPGTRLLVL.

The V and J genes are TRBV6-6 and TRBJ2-3, with 7 positions matching TRBD2. The CDR3 totals 14 residues. CDR1 is MNHNY and CDR2 is SVGAGI in the germline V gene (reference sequence). Trimming took 2 bases from V and 5 from J; bases not matched to a gene: 4. CDR3 loop: CASSYGGSGDTQYF. In nucleotides, the CDR3 is TGTGCCAGCAGTTACGGCGGGAGCGGAGATACGCAGTATTTT.